This T cell receptor beta chain was recorded in a study of blood T cell repertoires in COVID-19. Looked up from germline, CDR1 is GTSNPN and CDR2 is SVGIG (reference sequence). Deletions cut 0 bases from V and 4 bases from J, with 12 bases between. The CDR3 covers 14 residues. This clone was found once. Some clones are missing from TCRdb's copy, which holds only in-frame ones; the method was immunoSEQ multiplex PCR. The profile shows about 440,000 clones, around 91% of them singletons. The sequence was obtained from a man aged 18 to 35 who had recovered from COVID-19. The sample comprised PBMCs or T cells enriched from blood (not recorded which). This rearrangement joins TRBV30 to TRBJ1-2; weak D call: TRBD1 (5 bases). CDR3 sequence reads: CAWSVFGAGYGYTF. The CDR3 DNA follows: TGTGCCTGGAGTGTATTTGGGGCTGGCTATGGCTACACCTTC.